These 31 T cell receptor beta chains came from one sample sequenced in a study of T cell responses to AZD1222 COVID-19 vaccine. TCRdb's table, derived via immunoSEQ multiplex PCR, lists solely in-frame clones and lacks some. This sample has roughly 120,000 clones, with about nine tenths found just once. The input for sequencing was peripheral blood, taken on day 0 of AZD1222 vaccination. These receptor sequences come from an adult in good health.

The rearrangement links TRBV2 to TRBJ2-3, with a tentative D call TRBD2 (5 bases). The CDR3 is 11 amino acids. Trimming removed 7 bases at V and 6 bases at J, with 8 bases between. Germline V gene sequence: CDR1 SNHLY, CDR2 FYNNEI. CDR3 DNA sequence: TGTGCCAGCACGGGGTTTGATACGCAGTATTTT. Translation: CASTGFDTQYF.

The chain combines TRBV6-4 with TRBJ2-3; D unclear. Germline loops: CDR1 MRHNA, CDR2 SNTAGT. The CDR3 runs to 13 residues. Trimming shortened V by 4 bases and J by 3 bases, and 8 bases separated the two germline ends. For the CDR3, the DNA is TGTGCCAGCAGTGTGGGCAGTACAGATACGCAGTATTTT. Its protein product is CASSVGSTDTQYF.

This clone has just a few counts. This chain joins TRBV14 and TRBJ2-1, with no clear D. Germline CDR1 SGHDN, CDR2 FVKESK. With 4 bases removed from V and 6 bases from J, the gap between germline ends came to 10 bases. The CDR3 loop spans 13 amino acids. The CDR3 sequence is CASSRLRINEQFF. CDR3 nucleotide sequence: TGTGCCAGCAGCCGTCTACGGATCAATGAGCAGTTCTTC.

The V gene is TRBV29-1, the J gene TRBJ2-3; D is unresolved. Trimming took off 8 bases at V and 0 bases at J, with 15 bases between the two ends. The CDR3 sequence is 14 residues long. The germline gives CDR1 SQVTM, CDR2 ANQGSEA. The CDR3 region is CSLSAPFSTDTQYF. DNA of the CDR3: TGCAGCTTATCGGCCCCTTTTAGCACAGATACGCAGTATTTT.

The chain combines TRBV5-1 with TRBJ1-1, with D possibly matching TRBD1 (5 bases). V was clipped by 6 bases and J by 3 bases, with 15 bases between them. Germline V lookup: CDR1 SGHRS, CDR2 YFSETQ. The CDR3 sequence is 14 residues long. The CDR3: CASNLQGGDTEAFF. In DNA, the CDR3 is TGCGCCAGCAACCTCCAGGGAGGGGACACTGAAGCTTTCTTT.

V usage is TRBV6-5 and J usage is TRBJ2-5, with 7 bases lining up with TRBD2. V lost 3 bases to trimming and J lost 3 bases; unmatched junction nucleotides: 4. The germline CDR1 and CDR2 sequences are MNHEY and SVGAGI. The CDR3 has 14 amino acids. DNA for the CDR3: TGTGCCAGCAGTTATAGTGCGGGGGAAGAGACCCAGTACTTC. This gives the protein CASSYSAGEETQYF.

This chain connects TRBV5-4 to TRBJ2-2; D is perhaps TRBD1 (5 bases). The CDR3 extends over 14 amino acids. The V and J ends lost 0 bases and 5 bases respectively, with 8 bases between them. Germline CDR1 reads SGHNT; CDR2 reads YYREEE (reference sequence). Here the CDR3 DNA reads TGTGCCAGCAGCTTGGAGGGGCCAACCGGGGAGCTGTTTTTT. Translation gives CASSLEGPTGELFF.

The CDR3 nucleotides are TGTGCCAGCTCACCAAGGGGAAGAGCGACAGGGAGGACCTATAATTCACCCCTCCACTTT. Its protein is CASSPRGRATGRTYNSPLHF. The chain recombines TRBV18 with TRBJ1-6; 7 nucleotides agree with TRBD1. Germline loops: CDR1 KGHSH, CDR2 LQKENI. This CDR3 spans 20 amino acids. After removal of 2 bases from V and 2 bases from J, the junction contained 15 bases not matched to a gene.

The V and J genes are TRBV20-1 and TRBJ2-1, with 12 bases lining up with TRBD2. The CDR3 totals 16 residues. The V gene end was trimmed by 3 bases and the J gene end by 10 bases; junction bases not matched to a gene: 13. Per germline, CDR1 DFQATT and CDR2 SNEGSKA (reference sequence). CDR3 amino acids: CSASPSGGADFWEQFF. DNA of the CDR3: TGCAGTGCTAGTCCTAGCGGGGGGGCCGACTTCTGGGAGCAGTTCTTC.

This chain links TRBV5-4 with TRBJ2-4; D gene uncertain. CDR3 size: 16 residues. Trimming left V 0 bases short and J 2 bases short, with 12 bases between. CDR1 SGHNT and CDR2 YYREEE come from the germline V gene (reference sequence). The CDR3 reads CASSLGTLPPKNIQYF. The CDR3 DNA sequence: TGTGCCAGCAGCTTGGGCACACTCCCCCCCAAAAACATTCAGTACTTC. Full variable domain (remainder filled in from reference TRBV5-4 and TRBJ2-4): ETGVTQSPTHLIKTRGQQVTLRCSSQSGHNTVSWYQQALGQGPQFIFQYYREEENGRGNFPPRFSGLQFPNYSSELNVNALELDDSALYLCASSLGTLPPKNIQYFGAGTRLSVL.

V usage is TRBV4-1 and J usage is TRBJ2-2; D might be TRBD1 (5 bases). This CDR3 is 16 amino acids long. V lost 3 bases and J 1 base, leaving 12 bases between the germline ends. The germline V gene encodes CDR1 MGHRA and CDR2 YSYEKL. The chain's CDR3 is CASSQMTEMNTGELFF. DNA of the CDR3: TGCGCCAGCAGCCAGATGACAGAAATGAACACCGGGGAGCTGTTTTTT.

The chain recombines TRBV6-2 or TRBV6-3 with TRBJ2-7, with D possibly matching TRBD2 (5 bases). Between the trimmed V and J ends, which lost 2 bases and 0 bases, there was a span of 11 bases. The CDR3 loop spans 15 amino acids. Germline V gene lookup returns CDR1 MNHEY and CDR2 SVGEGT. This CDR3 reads CASSYGRAPSYEQYF. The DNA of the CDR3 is TGTGCCAGCAGTTACGGGCGGGCTCCCTCCTACGAGCAGTACTTC.

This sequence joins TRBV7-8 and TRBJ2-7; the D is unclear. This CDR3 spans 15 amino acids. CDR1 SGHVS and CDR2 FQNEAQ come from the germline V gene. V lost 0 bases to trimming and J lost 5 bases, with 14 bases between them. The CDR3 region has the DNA TGTGCCAGCAGCTTAGCGTTGGGGTTGGGCGACGAGCAGTACTTC. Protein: CASSLALGLGDEQYF.

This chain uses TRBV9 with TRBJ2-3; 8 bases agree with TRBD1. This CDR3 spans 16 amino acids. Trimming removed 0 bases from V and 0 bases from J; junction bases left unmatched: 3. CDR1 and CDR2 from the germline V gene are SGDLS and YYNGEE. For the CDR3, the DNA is TGTGCCAGCAGCGTAGCTGGGACAGGTAGCACAGATACGCAGTATTTT. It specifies CASSVAGTGSTDTQYF.

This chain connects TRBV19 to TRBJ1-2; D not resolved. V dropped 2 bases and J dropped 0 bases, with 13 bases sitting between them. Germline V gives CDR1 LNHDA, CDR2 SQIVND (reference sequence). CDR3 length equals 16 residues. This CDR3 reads CASSINTGRANYGYTF. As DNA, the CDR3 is TGTGCCAGTAGTATAAATACCGGGAGAGCTAACTATGGCTACACCTTC.

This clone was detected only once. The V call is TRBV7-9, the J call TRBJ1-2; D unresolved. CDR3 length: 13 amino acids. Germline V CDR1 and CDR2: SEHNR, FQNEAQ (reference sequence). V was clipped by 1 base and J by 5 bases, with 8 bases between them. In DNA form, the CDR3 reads TGTGCCAGCAGCTTAGGCAGAGATTATGGCTACACCTTC. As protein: CASSLGRDYGYTF.

CDR3 sequence: CASSSPLWANTEAFF. The CDR3 DNA reads TGTGCCAGCAGTTCGCCCCTTTGGGCGAACACTGAAGCTTTCTTT. The gene calls are TRBV6-2 or TRBV6-3 and TRBJ1-1; unclear D gene. Germline V lookup: CDR1 MNHEY, CDR2 SVGEGT. CDR3 size: 15 residues. V lost 4 bases and J 1 base, leaving 13 bases between the germline ends.

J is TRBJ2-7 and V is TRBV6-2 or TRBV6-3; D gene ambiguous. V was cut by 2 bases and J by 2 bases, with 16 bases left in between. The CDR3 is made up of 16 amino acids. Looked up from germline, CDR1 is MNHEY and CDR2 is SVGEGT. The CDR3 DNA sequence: TGTGCCAGCAGTTACAGCCTTGGCTCCTTCCCCTACGAGCAGTACTTC. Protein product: CASSYSLGSFPYEQYF.

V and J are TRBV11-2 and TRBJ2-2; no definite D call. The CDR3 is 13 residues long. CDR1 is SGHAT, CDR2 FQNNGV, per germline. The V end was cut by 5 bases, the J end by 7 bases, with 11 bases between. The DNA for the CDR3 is TGTGCCAGCAGCCCTACATTAGGCGGGGAGCTGTTTTTT. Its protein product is CASSPTLGGELFF.

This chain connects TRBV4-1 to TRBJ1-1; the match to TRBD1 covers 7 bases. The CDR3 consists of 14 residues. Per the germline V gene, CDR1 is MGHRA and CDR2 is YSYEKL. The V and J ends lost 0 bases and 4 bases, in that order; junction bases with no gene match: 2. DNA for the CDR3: TGCGCCAGCAGCCAAGACAGGGGGACCACTGAAGCTTTCTTT. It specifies CASSQDRGTTEAFF.

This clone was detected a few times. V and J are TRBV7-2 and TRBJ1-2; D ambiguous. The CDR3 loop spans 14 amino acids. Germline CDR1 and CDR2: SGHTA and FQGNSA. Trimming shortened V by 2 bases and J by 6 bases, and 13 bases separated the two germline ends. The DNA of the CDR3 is TGTGCCAGCAGCTTAAGTGCGGGGAGCCATGGCTACACCTTC. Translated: CASSLSAGSHGYTF.

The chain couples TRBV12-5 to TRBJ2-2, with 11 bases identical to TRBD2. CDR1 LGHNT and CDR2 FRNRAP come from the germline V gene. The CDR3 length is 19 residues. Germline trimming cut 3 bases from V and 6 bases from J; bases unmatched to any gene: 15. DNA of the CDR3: TGTGCTAGTGGTTTCCCCCTCCTAGCGGGGGGCCGGCGGGCCGGGGAGCTGTTTTTT. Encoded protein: CASGFPLLAGGRRAGELFF. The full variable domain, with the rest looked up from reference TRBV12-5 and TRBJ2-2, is DARVTQTPRHKVTEMGQEVTMRCQPILGHNTVFWYRQTMMQGLELLAYFRNRAPLDDSGMPKDRFSAEMPDATLATLKIQPSEPRDSAVYFCASGFPLLAGGRRAGELFFGEGSRLTVL.

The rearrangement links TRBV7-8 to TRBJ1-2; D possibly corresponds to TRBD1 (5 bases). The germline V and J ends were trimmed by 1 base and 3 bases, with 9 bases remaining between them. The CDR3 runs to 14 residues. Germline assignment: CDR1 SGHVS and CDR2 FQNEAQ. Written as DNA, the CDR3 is TGTGCCAGCAGCTTAGTTGGGGGGGACTATGGCTACACCTTC. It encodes CASSLVGGDYGYTF.

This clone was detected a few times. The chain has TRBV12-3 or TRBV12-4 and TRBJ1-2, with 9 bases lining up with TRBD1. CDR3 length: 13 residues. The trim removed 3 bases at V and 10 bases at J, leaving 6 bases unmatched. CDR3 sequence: CASSFMGQGDYTF. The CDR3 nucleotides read TGTGCCAGCAGTTTTATGGGACAGGGTGACTACACCTTC.

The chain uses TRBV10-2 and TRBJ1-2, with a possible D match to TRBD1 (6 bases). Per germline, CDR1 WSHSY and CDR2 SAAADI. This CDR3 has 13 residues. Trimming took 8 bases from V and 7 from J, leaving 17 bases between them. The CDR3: CASSPQGPRGYTF. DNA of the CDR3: TGCGCCAGCTCCCCACAGGGTCCTCGTGGCTACACCTTC.

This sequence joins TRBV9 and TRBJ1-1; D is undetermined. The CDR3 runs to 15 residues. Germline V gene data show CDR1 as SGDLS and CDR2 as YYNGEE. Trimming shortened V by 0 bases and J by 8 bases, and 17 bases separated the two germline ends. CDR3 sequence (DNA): TGTGCCAGCAGCGTAGCCGACGGGTCTTTACGGGAAGCTTTCTTT. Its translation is CASSVADGSLREAFF.

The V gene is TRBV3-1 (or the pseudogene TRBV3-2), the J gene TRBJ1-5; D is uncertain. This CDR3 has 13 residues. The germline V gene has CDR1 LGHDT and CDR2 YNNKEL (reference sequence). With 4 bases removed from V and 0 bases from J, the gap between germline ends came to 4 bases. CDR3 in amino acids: CASSPSSNQPQHF. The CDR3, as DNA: TGTGCCAGCAGCCCCAGTAGCAATCAGCCCCAGCATTTT.

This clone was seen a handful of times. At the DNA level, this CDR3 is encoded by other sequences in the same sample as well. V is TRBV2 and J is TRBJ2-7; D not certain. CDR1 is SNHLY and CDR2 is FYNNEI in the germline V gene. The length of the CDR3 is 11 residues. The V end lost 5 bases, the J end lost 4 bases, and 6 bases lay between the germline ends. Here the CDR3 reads CASSLLYEQYF. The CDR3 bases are TGTGCCAGCAGTCTTCTGTACGAGCAGTACTTC. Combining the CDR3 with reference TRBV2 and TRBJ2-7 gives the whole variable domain EPEVTQTPSHQVTQMGQEVILRCVPISNHLYFYWYRQILGQKVEFLVSFYNNEISEKSEIFDDQFSVERPDGSNFTLKIRSTKLEDSAMYFCASSLLYEQYFGPGTRLTVT.

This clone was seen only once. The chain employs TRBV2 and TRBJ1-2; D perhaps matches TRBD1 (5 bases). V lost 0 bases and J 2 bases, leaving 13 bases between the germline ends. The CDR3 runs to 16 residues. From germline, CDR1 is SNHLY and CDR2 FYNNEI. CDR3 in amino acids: CASSEALRGGNYGYTF. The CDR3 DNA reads TGTGCCAGCAGTGAAGCGCTTCGGGGGGGGAACTATGGCTACACCTTC.

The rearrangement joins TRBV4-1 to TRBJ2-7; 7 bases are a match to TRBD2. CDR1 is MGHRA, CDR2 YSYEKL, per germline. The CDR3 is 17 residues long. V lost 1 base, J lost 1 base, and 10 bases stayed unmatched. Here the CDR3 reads CASSQGLAQEPSYEQYF. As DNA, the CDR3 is TGCGCCAGCAGCCAAGGACTAGCCCAGGAACCTTCCTACGAGCAGTACTTC.

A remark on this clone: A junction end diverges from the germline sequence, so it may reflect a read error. The CDR3 nucleotides read TGTGCCAGTAGGCCTTTCTCGGGACAGGGTGTCCAGAGGGTCTTT. Its protein product is CASRPFSGQGVQRVF. The chain uses TRBV19 and TRBJ1-1; 9 nucleotides align to TRBD1. Germline-derived CDR1 and CDR2 are LNHDA and SQIVND (reference sequence). This CDR3 region has 15 residues. The full variable domain, with the rest looked up from reference TRBV19 and TRBJ1-1, is DGGITQSPKYLFRKEGQNVTLSCEQNLNHDAMYWYRQDPGQGLRLIYYSQIVNDFQKGDIAEGYSVSREKKESFPLTVTSAQKNPTAFYLCASRPFSGQGVQRVFGQGTRLTVV.